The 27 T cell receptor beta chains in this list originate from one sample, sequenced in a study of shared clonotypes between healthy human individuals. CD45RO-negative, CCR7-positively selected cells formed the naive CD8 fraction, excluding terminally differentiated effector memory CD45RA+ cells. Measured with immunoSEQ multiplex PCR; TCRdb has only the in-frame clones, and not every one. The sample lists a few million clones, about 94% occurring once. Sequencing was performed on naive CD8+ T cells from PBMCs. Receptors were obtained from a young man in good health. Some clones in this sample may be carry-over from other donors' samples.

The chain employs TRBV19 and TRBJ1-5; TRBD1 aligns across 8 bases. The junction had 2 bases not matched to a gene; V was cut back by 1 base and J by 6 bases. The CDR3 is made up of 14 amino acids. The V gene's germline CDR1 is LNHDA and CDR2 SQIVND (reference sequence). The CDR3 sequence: CASSIVTGGQPQHF. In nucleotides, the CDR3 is TGTGCCAGTAGTATAGTCACAGGGGGTCAGCCCCAGCATTTT.

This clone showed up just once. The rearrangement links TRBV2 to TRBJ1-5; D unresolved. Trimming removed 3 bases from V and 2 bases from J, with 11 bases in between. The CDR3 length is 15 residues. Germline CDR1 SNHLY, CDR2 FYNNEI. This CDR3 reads CASSELGWGNQPQHF. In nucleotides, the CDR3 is TGTGCCAGCAGTGAGTTGGGCTGGGGCAATCAGCCCCAGCATTTT.

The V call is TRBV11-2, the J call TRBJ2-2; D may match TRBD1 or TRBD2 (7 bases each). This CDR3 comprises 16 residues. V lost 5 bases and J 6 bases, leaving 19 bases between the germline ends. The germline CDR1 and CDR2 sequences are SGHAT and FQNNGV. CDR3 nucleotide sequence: TGTGCCAGCAGCCCCTCGAGGGGGCGGGGGTCCGGGGAGCTGTTTTTT. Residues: CASSPSRGRGSGELFF. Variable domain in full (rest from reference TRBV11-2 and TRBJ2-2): EAGVAQSPRYKIIEKRQSVAFWCNPISGHATLYWYQQILGQGPKLLIQFQNNGVVDDSQLPKDRFSAERLKGVDSTLKIQPAKLEDSAVYLCASSPSRGRGSGELFFGEGSRLTVL.

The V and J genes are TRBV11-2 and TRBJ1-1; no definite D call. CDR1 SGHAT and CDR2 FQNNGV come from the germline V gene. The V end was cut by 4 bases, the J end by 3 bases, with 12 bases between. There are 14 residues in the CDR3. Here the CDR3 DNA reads TGTGCCAGCAGCTATTACGGGGTAGACACTGAAGCTTTCTTT. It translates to CASSYYGVDTEAFF.

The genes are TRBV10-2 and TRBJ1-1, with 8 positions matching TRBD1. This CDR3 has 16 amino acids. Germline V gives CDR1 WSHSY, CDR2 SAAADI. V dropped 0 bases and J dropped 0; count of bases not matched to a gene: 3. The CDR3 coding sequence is TGCGCCAGCAGTGAGTCCAGGGGGCTGGTGAACACTGAAGCTTTCTTT. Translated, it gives CASSESRGLVNTEAFF.

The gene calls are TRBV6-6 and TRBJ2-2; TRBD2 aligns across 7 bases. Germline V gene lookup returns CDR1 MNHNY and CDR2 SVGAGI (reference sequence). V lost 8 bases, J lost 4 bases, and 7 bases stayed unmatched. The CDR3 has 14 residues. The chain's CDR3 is CASSRRELTGELFF. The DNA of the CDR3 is TGTGCCAGCTCTCGGCGGGAGCTCACCGGGGAGCTGTTTTTT.

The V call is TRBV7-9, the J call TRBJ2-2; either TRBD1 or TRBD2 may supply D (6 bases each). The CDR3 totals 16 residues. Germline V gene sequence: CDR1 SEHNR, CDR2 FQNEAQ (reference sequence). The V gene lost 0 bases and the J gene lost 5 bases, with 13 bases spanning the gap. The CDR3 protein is CASSLAEGVSTGELFF. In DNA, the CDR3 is TGTGCCAGCAGCTTAGCGGAGGGGGTCTCAACCGGGGAGCTGTTTTTT.

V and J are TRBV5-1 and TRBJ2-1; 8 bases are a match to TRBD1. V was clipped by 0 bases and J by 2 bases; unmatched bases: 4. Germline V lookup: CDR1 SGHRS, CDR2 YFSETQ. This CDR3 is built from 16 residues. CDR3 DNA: TGCGCCAGCAGCTTGGCCACAGGGGGGCCCTACAATGAGCAGTTCTTC. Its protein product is CASSLATGGPYNEQFF.

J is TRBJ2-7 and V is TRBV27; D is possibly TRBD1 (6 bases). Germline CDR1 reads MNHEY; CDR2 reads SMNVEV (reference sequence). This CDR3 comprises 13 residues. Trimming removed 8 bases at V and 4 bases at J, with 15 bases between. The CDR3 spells CASGTGKGYEQYF. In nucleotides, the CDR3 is TGTGCCAGCGGTACAGGGAAGGGGTACGAGCAGTACTTC.

CDR3 coding DNA: TGTGCCAGCAGGATCACAGATACGCAGTATTTT. Residues: CASRITDTQYF. V usage is TRBV27 and J usage is TRBJ2-3; D ambiguous. Germline loops: CDR1 MNHEY, CDR2 SMNVEV (reference sequence). CDR3 size: 11 residues. The V end was cut by 6 bases, the J end by 2 bases, with 3 bases between.

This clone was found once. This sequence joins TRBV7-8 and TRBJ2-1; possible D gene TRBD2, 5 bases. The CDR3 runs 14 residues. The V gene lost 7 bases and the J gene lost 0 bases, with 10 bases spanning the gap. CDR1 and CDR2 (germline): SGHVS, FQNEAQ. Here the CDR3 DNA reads TGTGCCAGCACAGGAGGATCCTCCTACAATGAGCAGTTCTTC. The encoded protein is CASTGGSSYNEQFF.

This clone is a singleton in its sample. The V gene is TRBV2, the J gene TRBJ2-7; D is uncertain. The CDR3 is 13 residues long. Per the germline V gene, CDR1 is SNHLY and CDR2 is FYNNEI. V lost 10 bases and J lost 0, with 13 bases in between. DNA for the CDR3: TGTGCCACACAATACCTTAACTCCTACGAGCAGTACTTC. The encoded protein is CATQYLNSYEQYF.

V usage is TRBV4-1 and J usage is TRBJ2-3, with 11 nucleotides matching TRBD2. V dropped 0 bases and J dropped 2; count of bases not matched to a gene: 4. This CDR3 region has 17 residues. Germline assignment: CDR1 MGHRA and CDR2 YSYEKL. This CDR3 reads CASSQDTTSGNTDTQYF. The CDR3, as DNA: TGCGCCAGCAGCCAAGATACGACTAGCGGGAACACAGATACGCAGTATTTT.

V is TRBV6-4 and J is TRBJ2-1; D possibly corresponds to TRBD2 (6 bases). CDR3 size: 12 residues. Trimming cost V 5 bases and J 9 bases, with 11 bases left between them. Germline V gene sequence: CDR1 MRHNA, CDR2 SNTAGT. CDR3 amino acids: CASSSISGEQFF. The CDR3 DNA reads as TGTGCCAGCAGTAGCATTAGCGGTGAGCAGTTCTTC.

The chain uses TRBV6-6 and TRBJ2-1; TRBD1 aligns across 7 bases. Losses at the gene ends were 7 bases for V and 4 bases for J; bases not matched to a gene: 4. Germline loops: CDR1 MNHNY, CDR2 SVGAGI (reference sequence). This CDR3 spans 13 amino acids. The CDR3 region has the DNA TGTGCCAGCACCTTGACAGGGTACAATGAGCAGTTCTTC. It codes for CASTLTGYNEQFF.

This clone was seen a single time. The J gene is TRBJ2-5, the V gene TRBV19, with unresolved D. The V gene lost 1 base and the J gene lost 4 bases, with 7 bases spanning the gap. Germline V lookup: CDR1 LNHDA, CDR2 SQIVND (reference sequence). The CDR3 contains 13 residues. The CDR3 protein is CASSIGTRETQYF. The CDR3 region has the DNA TGTGCCAGTAGTATAGGAACACGAGAGACCCAGTACTTC. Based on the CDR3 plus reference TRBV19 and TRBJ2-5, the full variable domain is DGGITQSPKYLFRKEGQNVTLSCEQNLNHDAMYWYRQDPGQGLRLIYYSQIVNDFQKGDIAEGYSVSREKKESFPLTVTSAQKNPTAFYLCASSIGTRETQYFGPGTRLLVL.

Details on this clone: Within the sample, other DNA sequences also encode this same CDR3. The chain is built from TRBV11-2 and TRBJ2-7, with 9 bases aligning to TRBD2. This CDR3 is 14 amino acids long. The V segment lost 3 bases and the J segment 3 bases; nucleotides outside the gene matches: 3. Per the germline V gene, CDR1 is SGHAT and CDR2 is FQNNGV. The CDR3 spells CASSLGLAVYEQYF. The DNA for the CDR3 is TGTGCCAGCAGCTTGGGACTAGCAGTCTACGAGCAGTACTTC.

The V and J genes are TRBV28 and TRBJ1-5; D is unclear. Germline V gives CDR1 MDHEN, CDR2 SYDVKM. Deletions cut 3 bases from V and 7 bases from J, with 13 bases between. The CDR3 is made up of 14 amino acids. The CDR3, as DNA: TGTGCCAGCAGTTTTGGGGTTTCTGGGCAGCCCCAGCATTTT. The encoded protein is CASSFGVSGQPQHF.

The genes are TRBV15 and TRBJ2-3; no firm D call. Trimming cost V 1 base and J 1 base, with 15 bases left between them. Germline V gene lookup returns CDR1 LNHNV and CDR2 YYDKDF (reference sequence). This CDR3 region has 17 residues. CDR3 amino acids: CATSRGYPRRGTDTQYF. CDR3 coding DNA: TGTGCCACCAGCAGAGGGTATCCGCGGAGAGGCACAGATACGCAGTATTTT. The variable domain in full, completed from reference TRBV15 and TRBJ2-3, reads DAMVIQNPRYQVTQFGKPVTLSCSQTLNHNVMYWYQQKSSQAPKLLFHYYDKDFNNEADTPDNFQSRRPNTSFCFLDIRSPGLGDTAMYLCATSRGYPRRGTDTQYFGPGTRLTVL.

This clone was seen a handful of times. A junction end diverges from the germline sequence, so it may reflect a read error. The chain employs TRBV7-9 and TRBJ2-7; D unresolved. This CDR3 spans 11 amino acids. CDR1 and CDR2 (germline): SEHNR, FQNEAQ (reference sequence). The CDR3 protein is CATSLAYEQYF. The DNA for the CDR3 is TGTGCCACCAGCCTCGCCTACGAGCAGTACTTC.

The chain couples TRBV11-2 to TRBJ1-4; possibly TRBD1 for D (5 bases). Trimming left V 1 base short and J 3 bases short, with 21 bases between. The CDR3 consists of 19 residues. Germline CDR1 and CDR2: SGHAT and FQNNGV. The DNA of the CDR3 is TGTGCCAGCAGCTTAGTCCCATATCCACGACAGCCTCCTAATGAAAAACTGTTTTTT. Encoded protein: CASSLVPYPRQPPNEKLFF.

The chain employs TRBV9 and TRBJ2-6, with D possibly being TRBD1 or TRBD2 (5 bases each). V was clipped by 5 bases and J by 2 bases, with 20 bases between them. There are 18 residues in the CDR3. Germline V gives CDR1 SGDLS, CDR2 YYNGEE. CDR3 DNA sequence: TGTGCCAGCAGGGGGATTCGGGACGGCCAAGCTGGGGCCAACGTCCTGACTTTC. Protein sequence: CASRGIRDGQAGANVLTF.

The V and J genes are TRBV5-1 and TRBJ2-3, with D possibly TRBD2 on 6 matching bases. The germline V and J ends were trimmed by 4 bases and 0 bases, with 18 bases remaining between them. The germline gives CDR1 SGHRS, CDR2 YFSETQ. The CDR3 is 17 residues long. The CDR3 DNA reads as TGCGCCAGCAGCGAGAGGCGGGGACTGTCTAGCACAGATACGCAGTATTTT. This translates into CASSERRGLSSTDTQYF.

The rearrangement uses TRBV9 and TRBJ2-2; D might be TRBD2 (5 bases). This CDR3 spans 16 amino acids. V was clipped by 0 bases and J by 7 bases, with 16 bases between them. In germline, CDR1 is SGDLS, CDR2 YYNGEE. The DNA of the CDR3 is TGTGCCAGCAGCGTAGAGGCTAGCCCCCTAGGCGGGGAGCTGTTTTTT. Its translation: CASSVEASPLGGELFF. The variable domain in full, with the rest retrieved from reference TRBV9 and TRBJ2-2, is DSGVTQTPKHLITATGQRVTLRCSPRSGDLSVYWYQQSLDQGLQFLIQYYNGEERAKGNILERFSAQQFPDLHSELNLSSLELGDSALYFCASSVEASPLGGELFFGEGSRLTVL.

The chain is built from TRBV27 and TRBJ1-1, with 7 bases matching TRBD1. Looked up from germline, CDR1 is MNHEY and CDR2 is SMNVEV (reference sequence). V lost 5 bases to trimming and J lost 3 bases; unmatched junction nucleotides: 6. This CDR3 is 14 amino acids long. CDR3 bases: TGTGCCAGCAGTGACCGGGACAGTTACACTGAAGCTTTCTTT. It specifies CASSDRDSYTEAFF.

The CDR3 here is CSVERDSPHEQFF. DNA for the CDR3: TGCAGCGTTGAGCGGGACTCCCCCCATGAGCAGTTCTTC. The chain is built from TRBV29-1 and TRBJ2-1, with D maybe TRBD2 (6 bases). The germline V gene has CDR1 SQVTM and CDR2 ANQGSEA. The V end was cut by 3 bases, the J end by 8 bases, with 14 bases between. This CDR3 is 13 amino acids long.

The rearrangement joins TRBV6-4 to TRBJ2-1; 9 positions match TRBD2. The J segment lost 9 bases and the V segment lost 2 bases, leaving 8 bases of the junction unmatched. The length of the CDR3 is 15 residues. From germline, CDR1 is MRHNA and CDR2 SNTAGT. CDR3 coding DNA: TGTGCCAGCAGTGACCTTGCGGGAGGGCGGGGTGAGCAGTTCTTC. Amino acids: CASSDLAGGRGEQFF.